The rows below give T cell receptor beta chains drawn from one sample of a study of control samples from healthy donors and cancer patients. Assay: immunoSEQ multiplex PCR; the TCRdb copy retains only in-frame clones and omits some. The sample includes roughly 150,000 clones, around 90% of them seen just once. Material: blood. These receptors were taken from a man between 18 and 35 years old in good health. The CDR3 runs from the conserved cysteine through the conserved F or W. D genes are given only for firm matches. Size values are once, few and many counts, or a class for expanded clones, and some rows have none.

clone_size j_call v_call d_call cdr3_nt cdr3_aa
- TRBJ1-2 TRBV6-2/TRBV6-3 TRBD1 TGTGCCAGCAGTTCTTCCGGACAGGGAGGTAACGGCTACACCTTC CASSSSGQGGNGYTF
- TRBJ1-1 TRBV7-2 - TGTGCCAGCAGCTTTAGTAGGGCTGAAGCTTTCTTT CASSFSRAEAFF
- TRBJ2-5 TRBV6-6 - TGTGCCAGCAGTTTTTCGGGGATAGAGGGCCAAGAGACCCAGTACTTC CASSFSGIEGQETQYF
- TRBJ2-5 TRBV18 TRBD1 TGTGCCAGCTCAAAAGCCGAGACAGGGAAAGAGACCCAGTACTTC CASSKAETGKETQYF
few TRBJ2-1 TRBV6-5 TRBD1 TGTGCCAGCAGTATCAATCGCCGGGACAGGGAGCAGTTCTTC CASSINRRDREQFF
- TRBJ2-5 TRBV6-5 TRBD2 TGTGCCAGCAGTTACGTCACTAGCGGCCAAGAGACCCAGTACTTC CASSYVTSGQETQYF
- TRBJ1-5 TRBV6-2/TRBV6-3 - TGTGCCAGCAGTTACTCGGGGATTCCCGAACAGCCCCAGCATTTT CASSYSGIPEQPQHF
- TRBJ2-3 TRBV20-1 - TGCGGGGGGTATAGCACAGATACGCAGTATTTT CGGYSTDTQYF
- TRBJ1-4 TRBV27 - TGTGCCAGCAGTTTAAGGGGCAGGGCTAATGAAAAACTGTTTTTT CASSLRGRANEKLFF
- TRBJ2-2 TRBV7-3 - TGTGCCAGCAGCCCGGAAATACTAAACACCGGGGAGCTGTTTTTT CASSPEILNTGELFF
- TRBJ1-2 TRBV4-2 - TGTGCCAGCAGCCAAGATATAGCGGCAGGGCTTGGCTACACCTTC CASSQDIAAGLGYTF